The T cell receptor beta chain described here comes from a study of T cell changes during pregnancy in multiple sclerosis. Using immunoSEQ multiplex PCR, the repertoire was profiled, and TCRdb retains in-frame clones only, with some absent. The data hold 45,000 to 70,000 clones, with roughly 90% observed a single time. CDR1 is MNHEY, CDR2 SVGAGI, per germline. V was shortened by 4 bases and J by 0 bases, with 9 bases between the two germline ends. This CDR3 region has 15 residues. The sequencing here drew on CD4+ T cells from peripheral blood mononuclear cells, taken after pregnancy. The chain joins TRBV6-5 to TRBJ1-4; no clear D. This TCR came from a female donor in good health, enrolled as a control in a pregnancy study. CDR3 coding DNA: TGTGCCAGCAGTTTCGGTGCAACAACTAATGAAAAACTGTTTTTT. Its protein is CASSFGATTNEKLFF.